The 9 T cell receptor beta chains given below trace back to one sample, sequenced in a study of cytomegalovirus exposure and HLA in healthy donors. With 60 Vbeta and 13 Jbeta primers, the PCR was carried out. Produced via immunoSEQ multiplex PCR; TCRdb's table is partial and in-frame only. The repertoire holds 140,000 or so clones, with approximately 80% as singletons. Sequencing was done on a sample of PBMCs. All receptors come from a woman aged 55-69 years in good health and CMV-seropositive.

This chain uses TRBV4-2 with TRBJ2-6; TRBD2 might be the D (5 bases). The CDR3 extends over 15 amino acids. Per germline, CDR1 LGHNA and CDR2 YNFKEQ. V was cut by 4 bases and J by 4 bases, with 11 bases left in between. This chain's CDR3 is CASSRAGEGANVLTF. CDR3 nucleotide sequence: TGTGCCAGCAGCCGGGCCGGGGAGGGGGCCAACGTCCTGACTTTC.

The gene calls are TRBV7-2 and TRBJ2-7; D is uncertain. The CDR3 extends over 13 amino acids. Germline-derived CDR1 and CDR2 are SGHTA and FQGNSA. Trimming took 7 bases from V and 2 from J, leaving 12 bases between them. CDR3 sequence (DNA): TGTGCCAGCACCTCAGGTAACACCTACGAGCAGTACTTC. This codes for CASTSGNTYEQYF.

CDR3 sequence: CASSSGFYGYTF. CDR3 sequence (DNA): TGTGCCAGCAGCTCGGGGTTCTATGGCTACACCTTC. The chain couples TRBV11-3 to TRBJ1-2; D is undetermined. Germline values: CDR1 SGHNT, CDR2 YENEEA. This CDR3 is built from 12 residues. Trimming pared 4 bases from V and 4 bases from J, leaving 7 bases between.

The V gene is TRBV2, the J gene TRBJ1-5; D might be TRBD1 (6 bases). Trimming pared 2 bases from V and 9 bases from J, leaving 20 bases between. Per the germline V gene, CDR1 is SNHLY and CDR2 is FYNNEI. This CDR3 has 16 residues. DNA for the CDR3: TGTGCCAGCAGTGAAATGGGGGGGGGCGGAACCCGGCCCCAGCATTTT. It yields the protein CASSEMGGGGTRPQHF. The whole variable domain, filled in from reference TRBV2 and TRBJ1-5, reads EPEVTQTPSHQVTQMGQEVILRCVPISNHLYFYWYRQILGQKVEFLVSFYNNEISEKSEIFDDQFSVERPDGSNFTLKIRSTKLEDSAMYFCASSEMGGGGTRPQHFGDGTRLSIL.

The chain combines TRBV7-3 with TRBJ2-1; tentatively, D is TRBD1 (6 bases). The CDR3 totals 13 residues. Trimming stripped 2 bases from V and 4 bases from J, with 6 bases between. Germline V gene sequence: CDR1 SGHTA, CDR2 FQGTGA. The CDR3 DNA follows: TGTGCCAGCAGCTTACAGGGGTACAATGAGCAGTTCTTC. As protein: CASSLQGYNEQFF. The variable domain in full, with the rest retrieved from reference TRBV7-3 and TRBJ2-1, is GAGVSQTPSNKVTEKGKYVELRCDPISGHTALYWYRQSLGQGPEFLIYFQGTGAADDSGLPNDRFFAVRPEGSVSTLKIQRTERGDSAVYLCASSLQGYNEQFFGPGTRLTVL.

This clone has only a few counts. V gene TRBV10-3 combines with J gene TRBJ2-1, with a possible D match to TRBD2 (6 bases). The CDR3 runs 13 residues. With 10 bases removed from V and 5 bases from J, the gap between germline ends came to 15 bases. CDR1 and CDR2 (germline): ENHRY, SYGVKD. The CDR3, as DNA: TGTGCCACCGGCCGGGACTTTAACAATGAGCAGTTCTTC. It codes for CATGRDFNNEQFF.

J is TRBJ2-2 and V is TRBV4-1; no definite D call. The CDR3 runs to 14 residues. V lost 0 bases to trimming and J lost 6 bases, with 8 bases between them. The V gene's germline CDR1 is MGHRA and CDR2 YSYEKL. The CDR3 reads CASSQDVSPGELFF. For the CDR3, the DNA is TGCGCCAGCAGCCAAGACGTATCCCCCGGGGAGCTGTTTTTT.

The chain couples TRBV4-2 to TRBJ2-2, with 12 bases fitting TRBD2. The CDR3 has 16 amino acids. With 1 base clipped from V and 7 bases from J, the junction kept 4 bases outside the gene matches. Germline V gene sequence: CDR1 LGHNA, CDR2 YNFKEQ. CDR3 DNA sequence: TGTGCCAGCAGCCAAGGGCTAGCGGGAGGGGACGGGGAGCTGTTTTTT. This sequence encodes CASSQGLAGGDGELFF.

There are a few counts of this clone. Other DNA sequences in the sample encode the same CDR3. The chain couples TRBV5-1 to TRBJ2-7; D is possibly TRBD2 (6 bases). This CDR3 contains 13 residues. Deletions cut 3 bases from V and 1 base from J, with 8 bases between. Germline CDR1 SGHRS, CDR2 YFSETQ. The CDR3 nucleotides read TGCGCCAGCAGCTATGGAGGGTCCTACGAGCAGTACTTC. Its protein product is CASSYGGSYEQYF.